These T cell receptor beta chains were read from a single sample in a study of OX40 agonist ivuxolimab in advanced cancers. Here immunoSEQ multiplex PCR was the method, and the copy in TCRdb shows in-frame clones only, minus some. Among tens of thousands of clones listed, roughly 84% were seen once. This sample comprised CD4+ or CD8+ T cells sorted from blood, obtained in a trial of the OX40 agonist ivuxolimab. The source is an adult with an advanced solid tumor such as melanoma, head and neck, liver or kidney cancer. The CDR3 runs from the conserved cysteine through the conserved F or W. The D gene is left open where the match is weak. Clone size is given for some rows only: seen once, a few or many times, or a class if the clone is expanded.

J gene,V gene,D gene,clone size,CDR3 protein,CDR3 DNA
TRBJ1-5,TRBV7-6,TRBD1,.,CASSTGQPNQPQHF,TGTGCCAGCAGCACGGGACAGCCCAATCAGCCCCAGCATTTT
TRBJ1-4,TRBV7-9,.,.,CASSPEVIGGTNEKLFF,TGTGCCAGCAGCCCGGAGGTGATTGGGGGCACTAATGAAAAACTGTTTTTT
TRBJ2-1,TRBV18,TRBD2,.,CASSPPGLDNEQFF,TGTGCCAGCTCACCGCCGGGACTAGACAATGAGCAGTTCTTC
TRBJ2-7,TRBV4-2,TRBD2,.,CASSHGTTYSYEQYF,TGTGCCAGCAGCCACGGGACTACTTATTCCTACGAGCAGTACTTC
TRBJ1-4,TRBV7-8,.,.,CASSLRVVSATNEKLFF,TGTGCCAGCAGCTTAAGAGTGGTCAGCGCAACTAATGAAAAACTGTTTTTT
TRBJ2-2,TRBV10-3,TRBD1,.,CASSPQGADTGELFF,TGTGCCAGCAGTCCACAGGGGGCGGACACCGGGGAGCTGTTTTTT
TRBJ1-2,TRBV4-1,.,.,CASSQDRWGGGYTF,TGCGCCAGCAGCCAAGATCGGTGGGGAGGCGGCTACACCTTC
TRBJ2-3,TRBV6-5,.,.,CASSGGGGGADMQYF,TGTGCCAGCAGCGGAGGAGGGGGCGGGGCAGATATGCAGTATTTT
TRBJ2-5,TRBV2,TRBD1,.,CASRGQGQETQYF,TGTGCCAGCAGGGGACAGGGCCAAGAGACCCAGTACTTC
TRBJ2-2,TRBV7-6,.,.,CASSHIEVTGELFF,TGTGCCAGCAGCCATATAGAGGTCACCGGGGAGCTGTTTTTT
TRBJ1-5,TRBV6-1,TRBD1,.,CASSGDRGNYQPQHF,TGTGCCAGCAGTGGGGACAGGGGGAACTATCAGCCCCAGCATTTT
TRBJ2-7,TRBV11-2,.,.,CASSLGRGNSYEQYF,TGTGCCAGCAGCTTAGGGAGGGGAAACTCCTACGAGCAGTACTTC
TRBJ2-2,TRBV2,.,once,CASREGLTNTGELFF,TGTGCCAGCAGGGAAGGACTTACGAACACCGGGGAGCTGTTTTTT
TRBJ2-1,TRBV9,TRBD2,.,CASSLRGGRGLERVDEQFF,TGTGCCAGCAGCCTCCGCGGGGGGCGAGGACTCGAGCGGGTAGATGAGCAGTTCTTC
TRBJ1-6,TRBV25-1,TRBD1,.,CASSEFGQGSPLHF,TGTGCCAGCAGTGAATTCGGACAGGGCTCACCCCTCCACTTT
TRBJ1-2,TRBV9,.,once,CASSVAIQSNYGYTF,TGTGCCAGCAGCGTAGCTATACAGAGTAACTATGGCTACACCTTC
TRBJ2-7,TRBV28,TRBD1,once,CASSLSKTGGLYEQYF,TGTGCCAGCAGTTTATCCAAGACAGGGGGCCTCTACGAGCAGTACTTC
TRBJ1-1,TRBV19,.,.,CASSQGNTEAFF,TGTGCCAGTAGTCAGGGGAACACTGAAGCTTTCTTT
TRBJ1-1,TRBV4-3,.,medium-sized,CASSQERQNTEAFF,TGCGCCAGCAGCCAAGAGCGCCAGAACACTGAAGCTTTCTTT
TRBJ2-5,TRBV7-6,TRBD2,.,CASSLREGRETQYF,TGTGCCAGCAGCTTGCGGGAGGGCCGAGAGACCCAGTACTTC
TRBJ1-1,TRBV5-1,.,.,CASSFVQSGTEAFF,TGCGCCAGCAGCTTTGTTCAAAGCGGGACTGAAGCTTTCTTT
TRBJ2-7,TRBV29-1,.,.,CSVELNYEQYF,TGCAGCGTTGAGCTCAACTACGAGCAGTACTTC